This T cell receptor beta chain came from a study of blood T cell repertoires in COVID-19 (TCRdb year 2020). About the full investigation: Collaborator samples came from the United States, Italy and Spain and covered acute and convalescent phases of COVID-19. Where available, HLA class I and class II types were taken from metadata supplied by the sample provider and were not determined by assay-based typing. The prospective study material was composed of cDNA or gDNA derived from T cells, B-cell-depleted T cells, or PBMCs. Sample metadata almost always included a de-identified subject ID, COVID-19 status, age in years and sex. The repertoires were released in a freely available public database intended as a resource for research on the immune response to SARS-CoV-2. Subjects who had been exposed to COVID-19, were actively infected with it, or had recovered from it provided the deeply sampled blood TCRbeta repertoires that made up the dataset. Samples were obtained from the ongoing ImmuneRACE study (first 160 participants) and from over a thousand subjects provided by 6 global collaborators.

Participants in the prospective study were enrolled through a virtual design, were aged about 18 to 100 years, and lived in roughly 24 United States geographic areas. Cohort assignment in the prospective study relied on participant-reported clinical history from a screening survey and a study questionnaire. Mobile phlebotomists in the prospective study collected whole blood, serum and a nasopharyngeal or oropharyngeal swab from every participant. Participants in the prospective study had the option to provide additional blood draws and questionnaires over an approximately 2-month period. Before DNA extraction, blood samples from the prospective study were shipped at room temperature or frozen. The paper as a whole reports these results and caveats: The quantity of clinical and demographic metadata differed by source and by participant and was supplied without curation.

TCRbeta CDR3 regions were amplified from genomic DNA using the immunoSEQ Assay, a bias-controlled multiplex PCR. The authors' analysis ran thus. Within the assay, amplification of reference gene primers was used to estimate how many nucleated cells each sample contained. To quantify the absolute abundance of each unique TCRbeta CDR3 rearrangement, sequence reads were collapsed and filtered. For each sample, productive Simpson clonality was calculated as the square root of Simpson's diversity index over productive rearrangements. As stored in TCRdb, this immuneACCESS dataset retains in-frame rearrangements with V and J assigned. A fraction of the clones does not appear; measured against another copy, unresolved V genes explain less than half of the discrepancy, and the remainder lacks a known reason. V and J calls and clone size are given by that table; D and trimming were obtained from the DNA. In this sample the table shows approximately 250,000 clones, over 80% of which occur a single time. Over 4% of the sample belongs to the ten largest clones.

As to this clone: Its recognized antigen is unknown. The input lacks base qualities; no much larger clone sits a single base away.

According to the germline V gene (reference sequence), CDR1 reads SEHNR and CDR2 reads FQNEAQ. From its cysteine to its phenylalanine, the CDR3 spans 15 amino acids. Of all the DNA, just the CDR3 is kept, 45 bases in frame from base 1. At the junction V is shortened by 2 bases and J by 6 bases; bases outside the gene matches: 7. This sequence was found in a woman under 40 with acute COVID-19. This chain joins TRBV7-9 to TRBJ2-1; TRBD2 matches 7 bases in the middle. Sequenced sample: PBMCs or T cells enriched from blood (not recorded which). The DNA sequence is given as TGTGCCAGCAGCTTAAGCGGGACTTCAGGCAATGAGCAGTTCTTC. Its protein is CASSLSGTSGNEQFF.